This T cell receptor beta chain derives from a study of shared clonotypes between healthy human individuals. The CDR3 sequence is 15 residues long. Looked up from germline, CDR1 is SGHKS and CDR2 is YYEKEE (reference sequence). Trimming removed 0 bases at V and 0 bases at J, with 9 bases between. In the authors' workflow: Owing to the provision of junction-only sequences devoid of quality scores by immunoSEQ, filtering differed. Here immunoSEQ multiplex PCR was the method, and the copy in TCRdb shows in-frame clones only, minus some. V and J calls plus clone size are reproduced from that table; the DNA served to infer D and trimming. The sample yields over a million clones, approximately 97% seen once.

The source material was naive CD4+ T cells sorted from blood. The subset here: CD45RA+ positively selected. The TCR comes from a man aged 25 to 40 in good health. The chain recombines TRBV5-5 with TRBJ1-2; D is ambiguous. CDR3 in amino acids: CASSLVGDSNYGYTF. CDR3 coding DNA: TGTGCCAGCAGCTTGGTTGGGGATTCTAACTATGGCTACACCTTC.